Presented here are 2 T cell receptor beta chains from one specimen sequenced in a study of T-cell memory formation after mild COVID-19. TCRdb reanalysed the 5' RACE reads using MiXCR and keeps one entry per CDR3 protein. The data show about 290,000 distinct CDR3 sequences, with 18% seen just once and about 23% held by the top ten. The sample comprised PBMCs or a T cell subset sorted from them (not recorded which). The receptors come from a man between 18 and 29 years old who had mild COVID-19 (a few samples of this study predate the infection). Cell type and time point are not known.

In this sample, this clonotype turned up a few times. The chain joins TRBV4-1 to TRBJ2-5; D perhaps matches TRBD2 (6 bases). The CDR3 is 16 residues long. Germline loops: CDR1 MGHRA, CDR2 YSYEKL. Between the trimmed V and J ends, which lost 1 base and 2 bases, there was a span of 14 bases. DNA for the CDR3: TGCGCCAGCAGCCAAGTTTGGGGGGAGGTACAAGAGACCCAGTACTTC. Amino acids: CASSQVWGEVQETQYF.

The rearrangement joins TRBV15 to TRBJ2-3, with D maybe TRBD1 (5 bases). Germline CDR1 and CDR2: LNHNV and YYDKDF (reference sequence). Trimming stripped 3 bases from V and 10 bases from J, with 17 bases between. There are 14 residues in the CDR3. CDR3 loop: CATSSAHSGFAQYF. The DNA of the CDR3 is TGTGCCACCAGCAGCGCCCATTCAGGGTTTGCGCAGTATTTT.